The 8 T cell receptor beta chains in this list originate from one sample, sequenced in a study of blood T cell repertoires in COVID-19. Profiling relied on immunoSEQ multiplex PCR, and the TCRdb table lists in-frame clones only, not all of them. The sample has some 94,000 clones, approximately 87% seen once. The sequenced material came from peripheral blood. These receptor sequences come from a human donor in a cohort sampled during active COVID-19.

This clone was found once. The gene calls are TRBV5-4 and TRBJ2-1, with 7 bases aligning to TRBD1. The CDR3 has 15 residues. Germline CDR1 is SGHNT and CDR2 is YYREEE (reference sequence). The V and J ends lost 4 bases and 2 bases, in that order; junction bases with no gene match: 6. DNA for the CDR3: TGTGCCAGCAGCGAGTCCGGGACAGCCTACAATGAGCAGTTCTTC. Translated: CASSESGTAYNEQFF.

This chain uses TRBV19 with TRBJ1-1; possible D gene TRBD1, 5 bases. Germline V CDR1 and CDR2: LNHDA, SQIVND (reference sequence). V lost 4 bases and J lost 0, with 15 bases in between. The length of the CDR3 is 16 residues. The CDR3 nucleotides read TGTGCCAGTAGTAGAATAGGACACAATTTGAACACTGAAGCTTTCTTT. Translation gives CASSRIGHNLNTEAFF.

This clone came up a few times. The chain employs TRBV6-5 and TRBJ2-7, with D maybe TRBD2 (6 bases). The CDR3 has 14 amino acids. CDR1 is MNHEY and CDR2 is SVGAGI in the germline V gene. V was clipped by 5 bases and J by 2 bases, with 13 bases between them. DNA for the CDR3: TGTGCCAGCAGTCCCCGACTAGGGGCCTACGAGCAGTACTTC. This translates into CASSPRLGAYEQYF.

The chain uses TRBV27 and TRBJ1-1; weak D call: TRBD1 (5 bases). The CDR3 covers 13 residues. Germline CDR1 and CDR2: MNHEY and SMNVEV (reference sequence). Between the trimmed V and J ends, which lost 3 bases and 1 base, there was a span of 6 bases. DNA of the CDR3: TGTGCCAGCAGTTTCAGGGCGAACACTGAAGCTTTCTTT. Its translation: CASSFRANTEAFF.

The chain employs TRBV6-2 or TRBV6-3 and TRBJ2-7; D is unresolved. Per germline, CDR1 MNHEY and CDR2 SVGEGT. Deletions cut 5 bases from V and 3 bases from J, with 8 bases between. CDR3 size: 12 residues. CDR3 DNA sequence: TGTGCCAGCAGTCCGACTGTCTACGAGCAGTACTTC. Translation: CASSPTVYEQYF.

This clone was seen a single time. V is TRBV4-3 and J is TRBJ2-6; the match to TRBD1 covers 8 bases. The CDR3 sequence is 20 residues long. V lost 0 bases, J lost 4 bases, and 14 bases stayed unmatched. Per the germline V gene, CDR1 is LGHNA and CDR2 is YSLEER. CDR3 region: CASSQDPLGTGSRGANVLTF. The CDR3 DNA sequence: TGCGCCAGCAGCCAAGACCCCCTCGGGACAGGCTCTCGGGGGGCCAACGTCCTGACTTTC.

The chain combines TRBV28 with TRBJ2-1; TRBD2 matches 7 bases. The length of the CDR3 is 15 residues. With V trimmed by 7 bases and J by 1 base, 7 bases remained unmatched. Looked up from germline, CDR1 is MDHEN and CDR2 is SYDVKM. The CDR3 DNA follows: TGTGCCAGCATCCTTAGCGGGTCGTCCTACAATGAGCAGTTCTTC. It is translated as CASILSGSSYNEQFF.

This chain connects TRBV9 to TRBJ2-1; 7 bases fit TRBD2. Trimming took 0 bases from V and 4 from J; bases not matched to a gene: 1. Germline V gives CDR1 SGDLS, CDR2 YYNGEE. The CDR3 length is 14 residues. The CDR3 sequence is CASSVASGYNEQFF. In DNA, the CDR3 is TGTGCCAGCAGCGTAGCTAGCGGTTACAATGAGCAGTTCTTC.